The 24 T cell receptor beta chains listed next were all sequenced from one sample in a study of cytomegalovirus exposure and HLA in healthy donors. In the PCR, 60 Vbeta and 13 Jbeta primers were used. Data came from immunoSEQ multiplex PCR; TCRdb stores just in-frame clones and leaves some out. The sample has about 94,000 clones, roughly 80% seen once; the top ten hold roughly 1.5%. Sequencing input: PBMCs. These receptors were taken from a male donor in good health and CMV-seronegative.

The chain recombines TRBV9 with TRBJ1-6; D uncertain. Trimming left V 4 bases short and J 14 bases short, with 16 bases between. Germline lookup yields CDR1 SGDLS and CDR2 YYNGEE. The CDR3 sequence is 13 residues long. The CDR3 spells CASSPTSLGTLHF. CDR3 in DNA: TGTGCCAGCAGCCCAACTAGCCTCGGGACCCTCCACTTT.

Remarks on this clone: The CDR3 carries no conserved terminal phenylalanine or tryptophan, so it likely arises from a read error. This CDR3 reads CASSLSVGAGSPLHL. For the CDR3, the DNA is TGTGCCAGCAGCTTATCTGTGGGGGCTGGATCACCCCTCCACCTT. This rearrangement joins TRBV7-2 to TRBJ1-6, with a possible D match to TRBD1 (6 bases). This CDR3 has 15 residues. V was clipped by 2 bases and J by 10 bases, with 15 bases between them. CDR1 is SGHTA and CDR2 is FQGNSA in the germline V gene.

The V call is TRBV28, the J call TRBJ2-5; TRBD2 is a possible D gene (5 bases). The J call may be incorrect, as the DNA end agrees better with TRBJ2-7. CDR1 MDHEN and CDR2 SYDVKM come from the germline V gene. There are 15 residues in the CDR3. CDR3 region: CASSPQGSGSYEQYF. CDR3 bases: TGTGCCAGCAGTCCGCAAGGGTCGGGGTCCTACGAGCAGTACTTC.

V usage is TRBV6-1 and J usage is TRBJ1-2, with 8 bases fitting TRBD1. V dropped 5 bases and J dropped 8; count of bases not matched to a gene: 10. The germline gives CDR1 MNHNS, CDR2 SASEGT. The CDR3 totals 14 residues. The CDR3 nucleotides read TGTGCCAGCAGTAAATACAGGGGGGAGGACGGCTACACCTTC. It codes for CASSKYRGEDGYTF.

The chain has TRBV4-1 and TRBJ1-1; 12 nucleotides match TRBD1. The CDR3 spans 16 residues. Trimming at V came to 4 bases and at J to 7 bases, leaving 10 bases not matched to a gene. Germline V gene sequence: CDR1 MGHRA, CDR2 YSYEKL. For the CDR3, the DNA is TGCGCCAGCAGCCTGGGACAGGGGGCGAGCTCCCTTGAAGCTTTCTTT. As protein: CASSLGQGASSLEAFF.

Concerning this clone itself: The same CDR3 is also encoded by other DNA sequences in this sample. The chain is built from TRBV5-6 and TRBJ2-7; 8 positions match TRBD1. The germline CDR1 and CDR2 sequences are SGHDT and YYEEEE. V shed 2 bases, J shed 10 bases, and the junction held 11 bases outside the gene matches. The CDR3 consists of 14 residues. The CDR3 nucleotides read TGTGCCAGCAGCTTCCGCGCCAGGGGGCTTGAACAGTACTTC. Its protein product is CASSFRARGLEQYF.

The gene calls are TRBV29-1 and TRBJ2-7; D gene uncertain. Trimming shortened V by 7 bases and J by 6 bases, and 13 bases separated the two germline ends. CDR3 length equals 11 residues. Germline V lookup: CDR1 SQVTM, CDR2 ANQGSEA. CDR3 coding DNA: TGCAGCGGAATGGCGGTGGGCGAGCAGTACTTC. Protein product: CSGMAVGEQYF.

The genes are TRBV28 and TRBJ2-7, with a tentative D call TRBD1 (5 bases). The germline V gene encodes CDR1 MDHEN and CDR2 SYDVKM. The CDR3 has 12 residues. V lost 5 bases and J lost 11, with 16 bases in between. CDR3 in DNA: TGTGCCAGCAGTCTTGGACACGTTAAAGAGTACTTC. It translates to CASSLGHVKEYF.

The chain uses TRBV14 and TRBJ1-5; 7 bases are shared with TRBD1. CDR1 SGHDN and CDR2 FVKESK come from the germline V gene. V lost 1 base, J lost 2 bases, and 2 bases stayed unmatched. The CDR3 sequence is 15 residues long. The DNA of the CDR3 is TGTGCCAGCAGCCAAGGAGGACAGGGCAATCAGCCCCAGCATTTT. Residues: CASSQGGQGNQPQHF.

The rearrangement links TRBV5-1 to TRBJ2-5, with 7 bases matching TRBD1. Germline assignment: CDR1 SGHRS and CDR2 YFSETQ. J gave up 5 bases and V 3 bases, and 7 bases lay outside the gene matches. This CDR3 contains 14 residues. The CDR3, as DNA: TGCGCCAGCAGCTCCGGACAGGTCGCGGAGACCCAGTACTTC. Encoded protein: CASSSGQVAETQYF. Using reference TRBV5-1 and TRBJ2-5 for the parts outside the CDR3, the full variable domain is KAGVTQTPRYLIKTRGQQVTLSCSPISGHRSVSWYQQTPGQGLQFLFEYFSETQRNKGNFPGRFSGRQFSNSRSEMNVSTLELGDSALYLCASSSGQVAETQYFGPGTRLLVL.

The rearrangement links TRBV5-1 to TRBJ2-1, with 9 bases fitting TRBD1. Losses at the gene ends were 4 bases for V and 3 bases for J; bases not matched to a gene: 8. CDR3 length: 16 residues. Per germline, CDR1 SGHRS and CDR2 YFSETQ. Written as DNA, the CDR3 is TGCGCCAGCAGCGTATACGGGACAGGGAACTACAATGAGCAGTTCTTC. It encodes CASSVYGTGNYNEQFF.

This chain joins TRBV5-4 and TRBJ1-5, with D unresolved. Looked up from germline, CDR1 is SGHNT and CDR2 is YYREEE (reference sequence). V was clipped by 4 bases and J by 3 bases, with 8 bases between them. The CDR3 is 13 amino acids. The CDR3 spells CASSRDNNQPQHF. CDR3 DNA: TGTGCCAGCAGCCGAGACAACAATCAGCCCCAGCATTTT.

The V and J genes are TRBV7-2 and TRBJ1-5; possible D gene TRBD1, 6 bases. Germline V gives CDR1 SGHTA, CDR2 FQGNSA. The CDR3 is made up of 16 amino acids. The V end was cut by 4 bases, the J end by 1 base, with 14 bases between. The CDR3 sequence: CASSSTRGGSNQPQHF. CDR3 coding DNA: TGTGCCAGCAGCTCTACGAGGGGGGGAAGCAATCAGCCCCAGCATTTT.

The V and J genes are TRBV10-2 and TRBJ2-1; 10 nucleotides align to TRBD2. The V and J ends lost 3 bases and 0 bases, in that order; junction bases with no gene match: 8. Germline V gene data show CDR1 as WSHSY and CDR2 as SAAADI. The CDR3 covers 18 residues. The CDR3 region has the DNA TGCGCCAGCAGTGATTGGGCTAGCGGGGGTAGCTCCTACAATGAGCAGTTCTTC. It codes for CASSDWASGGSSYNEQFF.

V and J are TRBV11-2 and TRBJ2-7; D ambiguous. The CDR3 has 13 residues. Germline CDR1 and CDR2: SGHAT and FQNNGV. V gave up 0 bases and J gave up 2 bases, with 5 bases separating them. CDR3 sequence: CASSLDPAYEQYF. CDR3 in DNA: TGTGCCAGCAGCTTAGATCCTGCCTACGAGCAGTACTTC.

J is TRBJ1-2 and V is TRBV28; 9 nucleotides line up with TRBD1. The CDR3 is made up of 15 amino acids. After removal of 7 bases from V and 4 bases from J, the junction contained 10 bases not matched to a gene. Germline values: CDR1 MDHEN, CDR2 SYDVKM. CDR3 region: CASKLQGAGGYGYTF. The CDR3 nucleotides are TGTGCCAGCAAATTACAGGGGGCTGGGGGCTATGGCTACACCTTC.

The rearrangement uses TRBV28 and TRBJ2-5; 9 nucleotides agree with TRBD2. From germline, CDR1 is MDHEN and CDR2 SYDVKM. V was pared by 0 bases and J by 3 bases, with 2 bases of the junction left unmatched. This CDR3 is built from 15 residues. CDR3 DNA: TGTGCCAGCAGTTTATGGACTAGCGGAGAAGAGACCCAGTACTTC. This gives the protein CASSLWTSGEETQYF.

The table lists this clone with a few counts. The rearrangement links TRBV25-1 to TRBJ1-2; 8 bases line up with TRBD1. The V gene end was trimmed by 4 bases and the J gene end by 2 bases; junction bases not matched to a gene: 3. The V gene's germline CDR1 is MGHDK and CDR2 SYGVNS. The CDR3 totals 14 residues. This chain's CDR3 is CASSAGQGNYGYTF. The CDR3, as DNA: TGTGCCAGCAGTGCCGGACAGGGAAACTATGGCTACACCTTC.

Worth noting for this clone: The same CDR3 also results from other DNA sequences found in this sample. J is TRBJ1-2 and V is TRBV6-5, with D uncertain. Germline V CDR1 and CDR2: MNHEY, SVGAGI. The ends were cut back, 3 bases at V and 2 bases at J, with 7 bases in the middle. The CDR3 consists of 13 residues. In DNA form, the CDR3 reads TGTGCCAGCAGTTATGGCCAGAACTATGGCTACACCTTC. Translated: CASSYGQNYGYTF.

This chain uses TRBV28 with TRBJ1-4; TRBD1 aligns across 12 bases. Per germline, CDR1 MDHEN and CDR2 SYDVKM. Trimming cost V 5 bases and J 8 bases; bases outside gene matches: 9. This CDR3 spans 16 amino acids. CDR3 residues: CASSTVGTGGWEKLFF. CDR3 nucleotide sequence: TGTGCCAGCAGTACGGTTGGGACAGGGGGCTGGGAAAAACTGTTTTTT.

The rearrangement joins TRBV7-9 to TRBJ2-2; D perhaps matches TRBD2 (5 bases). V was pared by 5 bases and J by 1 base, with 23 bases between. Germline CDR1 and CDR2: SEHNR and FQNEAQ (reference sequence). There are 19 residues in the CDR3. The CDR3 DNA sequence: TGTGCCAGCAGCCCCCGGGAAGTCCCCGTAGCGCTGAACACCGGGGAGCTGTTTTTT. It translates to CASSPREVPVALNTGELFF.

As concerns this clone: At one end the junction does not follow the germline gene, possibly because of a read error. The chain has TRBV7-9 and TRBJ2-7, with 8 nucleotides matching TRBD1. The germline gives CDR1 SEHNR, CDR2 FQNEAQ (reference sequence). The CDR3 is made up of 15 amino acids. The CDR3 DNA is TGTTCCAGCAGCTTACTACAAGACAGGGGAGCCGAGCAGTACTTC. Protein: CSSSLLQDRGAEQYF.

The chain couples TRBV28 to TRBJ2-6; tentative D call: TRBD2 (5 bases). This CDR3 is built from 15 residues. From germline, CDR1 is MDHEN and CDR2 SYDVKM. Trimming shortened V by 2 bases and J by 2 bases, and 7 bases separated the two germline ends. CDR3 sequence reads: CASSLLSAGANVLTF. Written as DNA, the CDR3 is TGTGCCAGCAGTTTACTTAGCGCTGGGGCCAACGTCCTGACTTTC. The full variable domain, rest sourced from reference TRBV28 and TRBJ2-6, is DVKVTQSSRYLVKRTGEKVFLECVQDMDHENMFWYRQDPGLGLRLIYFSYDVKMKEKGDIPEGYSVSREKKERFSLILESASTNQTSMYLCASSLLSAGANVLTFGAGSRLTVL.

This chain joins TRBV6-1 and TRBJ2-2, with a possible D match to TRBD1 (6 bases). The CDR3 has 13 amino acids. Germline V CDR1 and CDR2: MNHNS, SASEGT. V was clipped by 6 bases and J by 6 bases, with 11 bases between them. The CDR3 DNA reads TGTGCCAGCAGCCACAGGGTGGCCGGGGAGCTGTTTTTT. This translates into CASSHRVAGELFF.